This T cell receptor beta chain was recorded in a study of shared clonotypes between healthy human individuals. Replicate PCRs for sorted subsets used 200 ng DNA; this equaled tens of thousands of T cell genomes. Clones were read by immunoSEQ multiplex PCR, and TCRdb kept only the in-frame ones, dropping some. This table holds roughly 410,000 clones, 95% to 97% found once. This CDR3 spans 15 amino acids. V lost 5 bases and J 6 bases, leaving 16 bases between the germline ends. Germline-derived CDR1 and CDR2 are SGHTA and FQGNSA. The gene calls are TRBV7-2 and TRBJ2-2; D is perhaps TRBD1 (6 bases). Sample: memory CD8+ T cells sorted from blood. Sample subset: CD45RO+ cells pooled with CCR7-negative TemRA cells. The receptor was derived from a man aged 30 to 39 in good health. The CDR3 nucleotides read TGTGCCAGCAGCCGAAGCAGGGGCCGGGCCGGGGAGCTGTTTTTT. Translation: CASSRSRGRAGELFF.